These 9 T cell receptor beta chains share one sample of origin, sequenced in a study of post-analysis software for immune sequencing data. Their antigens are not known. Unique molecular identifiers were built into the TCR beta cDNA libraries. MiXCR, run by TCRdb on the PCR reads, gives a single entry per CDR3 protein. The sample contains some 700,000 distinct CDR3 sequences, 55% to 70% of which appear only once. Study results and limitations: TRBV5-6, TRBV5-1 and TRBV20-1 were among several TRBV segments more frequent in patients than controls.

The material sequenced was blood. Receptors originate from a girl aged 2 to 10 with multiple sclerosis.

The genes are TRBV12-3 or TRBV12-4 and TRBJ1-2; weak D call: TRBD1 (6 bases). There are 14 residues in the CDR3. V was shortened by 1 base and J by 5 bases, with 11 bases between the two germline ends. CDR3 residues: CASSLGGGGYGYTF. DNA for the CDR3: TGTGCCAGCAGTTTAGGAGGGGGTGGATATGGCTACACCTTC.

V gene TRBV5-5 combines with J gene TRBJ2-4; maybe TRBD2 (6 bases). Trimming cost V 4 bases and J 0 bases, with 11 bases left between them. Germline lookup yields CDR1 SGHKS and CDR2 YYEKEE (reference sequence). CDR3 length equals 15 residues. The CDR3 DNA reads TGTGCCAGCAGCCCGGGGGAGTTAGCCAAAAACATTCAGTACTTC. Residues: CASSPGELAKNIQYF.

The chain joins TRBV29-1 to TRBJ2-3; D possibly corresponds to TRBD1 (6 bases). Germline V gene sequence: CDR1 SQVTM, CDR2 ANQGSEA. Trimming took off 1 base at V and 1 base at J, with 12 bases between the two ends. The CDR3 is made up of 15 amino acids. The CDR3, as DNA: TGCAGCGTTGAAGCCGGGGCAGGGGGCACAGATACGCAGTATTTT. This gives the protein CSVEAGAGGTDTQYF.

The chain employs TRBV9 and TRBJ2-4; 8 bases are shared with TRBD1. The CDR3 is 13 amino acids. The germline V gene has CDR1 SGDLS and CDR2 YYNGEE. Trimming cost V 5 bases and J 6 bases; bases outside gene matches: 4. The CDR3 region has the DNA TGTGCCAGCAGTCCAGGACAGGGAAACATTCAGTACTTC. Its translation: CASSPGQGNIQYF.

The rearrangement links TRBV11-2 to TRBJ2-5; D perhaps matches TRBD2 (6 bases). Near its end, the DNA agrees better with TRBJ2-7, so the J call may be wrong. Germline V CDR1 and CDR2: SGHAT, FQNNGV. The CDR3 sequence is 14 residues long. CDR3 coding DNA: TGTGCCAGCAGGGGGAGGTTAGCGGCTTACGAGCAGTACTTC. Encoded protein: CASRGRLAAYEQYF.

This clonotype was found a few times. The J gene is TRBJ2-5, the V gene TRBV28; 10 bases map to TRBD2. There are 15 residues in the CDR3. With 8 bases clipped from V and 3 bases from J, the junction kept 9 bases outside the gene matches. The germline V gene has CDR1 MDHEN and CDR2 SYDVKM. CDR3 coding DNA: TGTGCCAGCCGTGGAGCGGGGGGGTGGGAAGAGACCCAGTACTTC. Protein sequence: CASRGAGGWEETQYF.

This chain links TRBV28 with TRBJ2-5; D not resolved. The J call could be wrong; TRBJ2-7 is a better fit for the DNA end. The CDR3 sequence is 13 residues long. Germline assignment: CDR1 MDHEN and CDR2 SYDVKM. DNA for the CDR3: TGTGCCAGCAGGCCGCCAAAGGTAGCCGAGCAGTACTTC. Amino acid sequence: CASRPPKVAEQYF.

About this clonotype itself: Mismatch with germline at one junction end may stem from a read error. CDR3 loop: CASRIFYEQYF. The CDR3 DNA follows: TGCGCCAGCAGAATATTCTACGAGCAGTACTTC. The J gene is TRBJ2-7, the V gene TRBV6-5; D unclear. The length of the CDR3 is 11 residues. Germline V gene sequence: CDR1 MNHEY, CDR2 SVGAGI.

The chain joins TRBV5-1 to TRBJ1-1, with 11 bases lining up with TRBD1. The J segment lost 4 bases and the V segment lost 3 bases, leaving 11 bases of the junction unmatched. The CDR3 totals 17 residues. Per the germline V gene, CDR1 is SGHRS and CDR2 is YFSETQ. The CDR3 spells CASSSYLTGTGGTEAFF. The CDR3 bases are TGCGCCAGCAGCTCCTATCTTACCGGGACAGGGGGCACTGAAGCTTTCTTT.